This TCR beta chain was recovered during a study of CXCR3-negative and CXCR3-positive naive CD8 T cells. Study context: Collectively, the libraries yielded about 135 million TRB reads in total, at about 1.5 +/- 0.3 million per library. Overall study results and limits: CXCR3-positive naive cells carried more hydrophobic TRB CDR3s than CXCR3-negative naive cells did. Memory cells showed distinct TRBV-TRBJ patterns, while the two naive subsets matched. Researchers report CXCR3 expression partially decreased after cryopreservation, with fresh PBMCs used in most assays.

On this clonotype itself: Its target is unknown.

This CDR3 is 15 amino acids long. CDR1 is DFQATT and CDR2 is SNEGSKA in the germline V gene (reference sequence). In preparing the TRB cDNA libraries, 5' RACE with UMI labels was used. From its re-call of the 5' RACE reads, TCRdb lists each CDR3 protein once, without DNA. This listing includes some 130,000 distinct CDR3 sequences. Sequences were obtained from naive CXCR3+ CD8+ T cells from blood. Subset denoted: CD45RO-CCR7+CD27+CD95- naive CD8+ T cells expressing CXCR3 (TNR3+). The chain carries TRBV20-1 and TRBJ2-1. This TCR was sampled from a human donor in good health. Some clones in this sample may be carry-over from other donors' samples. CDR3 sequence: CSARAGDSSYNEQFF.